This TCR beta chain was found in a study of technical replicates of blood from a few donors. Using immunoSEQ multiplex PCR, the repertoire was profiled, and TCRdb retains in-frame clones only, with some absent. This table has some 80,000 clones, 95% appearing once. The CDR3 consists of 14 residues. The ends lost 0 bases at V and 4 bases at J; junction bases unmatched: 1. Germline V lookup: CDR1 SGDLS, CDR2 YYNGEE. Sequenced input: T cells isolated from PBMCs. This receptor was taken from a human donor in good health. The V and J genes are TRBV9 and TRBJ2-1, with 7 bases aligning to TRBD1. The CDR3 bases are TGTGCCAGCAGCGTAGGGGACAGTTACAATGAGCAGTTCTTC. It yields the protein CASSVGDSYNEQFF.